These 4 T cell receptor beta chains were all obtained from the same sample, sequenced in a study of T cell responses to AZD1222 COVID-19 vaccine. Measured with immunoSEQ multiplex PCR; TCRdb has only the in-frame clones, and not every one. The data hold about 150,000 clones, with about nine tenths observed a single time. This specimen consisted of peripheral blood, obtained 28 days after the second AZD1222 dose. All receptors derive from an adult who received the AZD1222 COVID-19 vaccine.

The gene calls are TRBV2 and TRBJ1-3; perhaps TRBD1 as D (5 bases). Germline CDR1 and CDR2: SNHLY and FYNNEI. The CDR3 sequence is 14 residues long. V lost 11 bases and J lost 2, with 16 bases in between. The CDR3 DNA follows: TGTGCCTCGCGGGGAGGGGAACCTGGAAACACCATATATTTT. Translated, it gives CASRGGEPGNTIYF.

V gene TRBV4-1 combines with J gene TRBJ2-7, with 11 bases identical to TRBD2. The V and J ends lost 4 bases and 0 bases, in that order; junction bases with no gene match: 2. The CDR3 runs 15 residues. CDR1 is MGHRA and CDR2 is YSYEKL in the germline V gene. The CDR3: CASSLLAGVSYEQYF. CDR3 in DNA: TGCGCCAGCAGCCTACTAGCGGGAGTCTCCTACGAGCAGTACTTC.

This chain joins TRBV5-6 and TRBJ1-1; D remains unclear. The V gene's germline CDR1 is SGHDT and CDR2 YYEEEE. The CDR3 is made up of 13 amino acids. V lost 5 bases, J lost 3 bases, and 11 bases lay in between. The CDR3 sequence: CASSRGWDTEAFF. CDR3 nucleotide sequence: TGTGCCAGCAGTCGGGGTTGGGACACTGAAGCTTTCTTT. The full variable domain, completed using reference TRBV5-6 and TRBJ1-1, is DAGVTQSPTHLIKTRGQQVTLRCSPKSGHDTVSWYQQALGQGPQFIFQYYEEEERQRGNFPDRFSGHQFPNYSSELNVNALLLGDSALYLCASSRGWDTEAFFGQGTRLTVV.

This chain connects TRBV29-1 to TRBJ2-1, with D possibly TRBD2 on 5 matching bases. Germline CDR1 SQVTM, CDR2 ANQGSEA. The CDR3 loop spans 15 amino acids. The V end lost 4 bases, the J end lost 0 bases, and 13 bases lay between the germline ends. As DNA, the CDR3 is TGCAGCGTTGTTAGGTGGGAGAGCTCCTACAATGAGCAGTTCTTC. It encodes CSVVRWESSYNEQFF.